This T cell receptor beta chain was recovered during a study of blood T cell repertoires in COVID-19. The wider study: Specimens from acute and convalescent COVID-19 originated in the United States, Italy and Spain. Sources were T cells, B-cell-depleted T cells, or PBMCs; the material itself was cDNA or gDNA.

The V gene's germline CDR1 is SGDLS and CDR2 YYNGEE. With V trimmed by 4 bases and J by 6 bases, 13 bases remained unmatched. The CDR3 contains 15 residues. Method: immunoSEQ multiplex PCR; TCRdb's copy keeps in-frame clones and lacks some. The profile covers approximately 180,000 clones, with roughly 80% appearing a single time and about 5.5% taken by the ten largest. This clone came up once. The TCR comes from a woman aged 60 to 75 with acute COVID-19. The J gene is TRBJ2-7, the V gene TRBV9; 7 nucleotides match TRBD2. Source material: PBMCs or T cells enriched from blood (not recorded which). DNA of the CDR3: TGTGCCAGCAGCCTGCCTAGCGGAGGGGCCCGCGAGCAGTACTTC. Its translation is CASSLPSGGAREQYF. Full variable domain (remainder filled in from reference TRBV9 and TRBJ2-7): DSGVTQTPKHLITATGQRVTLRCSPRSGDLSVYWYQQSLDQGLQFLIQYYNGEERAKGNILERFSAQQFPDLHSELNLSSLELGDSALYFCASSLPSGGAREQYFGPGTRLTVT.